This T cell receptor beta chain was sequenced in a study of Ad26.COV2.S vaccination and SARS-CoV-2 variants. The wider study: Ad26.COV2.S given intramuscularly, once or twice 56 days apart.

V lost 5 bases to trimming and J lost 0 bases, with 19 bases between them. Germline lookup yields CDR1 PRHDT and CDR2 FYEKMQ (reference sequence). This CDR3 is 17 amino acids long. Sequenced by immunoSEQ multiplex PCR; TCRdb stores in-frame clones only, minus some. The data contain hundreds of thousands of clones, 75% to 90% of them seen just once; the ten biggest clones take up about 10%. Treatment defined: around 19 received Ad26.COV2.S at low or high dose, single or two shots; about 5 received placebo; per-sample allocation not given. The investigators took samples on day 63 after the first vaccine or placebo injection. Participants' vaccine, an Ad26 vector, delivered Wuhan-strain SARS-CoV-2 spike.

This specimen consisted of peripheral blood, obtained in a trial of Ad26.COV2.S vaccine versus placebo. This receptor was taken from a person aged 18 to 59 who received the Ad26.COV2.S COVID-19 vaccine or a placebo. V usage is TRBV13 and J usage is TRBJ1-1, with D hard to call. DNA of the CDR3: TGTGCCAGCAGCCCTCCGGCGTACGCCTTAATGAACACTGAAGCTTTCTTT. This gives the protein CASSPPAYALMNTEAFF. The variable domain in full, with the rest retrieved from reference TRBV13 and TRBJ1-1, is AAGVIQSPRHLIKEKRETATLKCYPIPRHDTVYWYQQGPGQDPQFLISFYEKMQSDKGSIPDRFSAQQFSDYHSELNMSSLELGDSALYFCASSPPAYALMNTEAFFGQGTRLTVV.